Listed below are T cell receptor beta chains from one sample, sequenced in a study of T cells in Graves' hyperthyroidism and ophthalmopathy. TCRdb redid the calling of the multiplex PCR reads with MiXCR, one entry per CDR3 protein. The sample carries 75,000 to 100,000 distinct CDR3 sequences, approximately 42% recorded once. The sequenced sample consisted of peripheral blood or thyroid tissue (not recorded which). These receptors came from a woman in her twenties or thirties with Graves' hyperthyroidism. CDR3s leave out the opening cysteine and the closing phenylalanine or tryptophan. Fields, in order: J gene, V gene, CDR3 protein.

TRBJ1-5	TRBV28	ASTVYRGLGNQPQH
TRBJ2-7	TRBV2	ASSSLAYEQY
TRBJ1-5	TRBV5-1	ASSLGTGGGNQPQH
TRBJ2-7	TRBV10-3	AISQTSGSYEQY
TRBJ1-2	TRBV7-9	ASSLEQIYGYT
TRBJ1-2	TRBV4-1	ASSQFLRDYGYT
TRBJ2-5	TRBV20-1	SAGTSGEETQY
TRBJ2-7	TRBV7-4	ASTGQATYEQY
TRBJ1-1	TRBV10-3	AISDPDRGPEAF
TRBJ1-6	TRBV5-1	ASSLGGLTGAASPLH
TRBJ1-1	TRBV5-1	ASSFYICSAAGEGNTEAF
TRBJ2-5	TRBV20-1	SASPGTGDIPLQETQY
TRBJ2-7	TRBV5-1	ASSPDWTLTYEQY
TRBJ1-5	TRBV27	ASSTRDRGLGSQH
TRBJ1-5	TRBV2	ASTIQTGPNQPQH
TRBJ1-2	TRBV7-3	ASSPPPGQRSDYT
TRBJ1-3	TRBV7-3	VSSSTGGNTIY
TRBJ2-7	TRBV15	ATSSGVTQNYEQY
TRBJ2-5	TRBV15	ATSSRDRGSQPQY
TRBJ1-1	TRBV29-1	SVEFRGQSAF
TRBJ1-1	TRBV12-3/TRBV12-4	ASRPTGSSEAF
TRBJ2-7	TRBV20-1	SADRDFNYEQY
TRBJ2-7	TRBV20-1	SWDRGLYEQY
TRBJ1-2	TRBV7-9	ASSQHYGYT
TRBJ2-2	TRBV28	ASSLAGYTGELF
TRBJ1-3	TRBV18	ASSPVTGARNTIY
TRBJ1-3	TRBV4-2	ASSQDLRVYSGNTIY
TRBJ2-2	TRBV7-9	ASSLGAGQTNTGELF
TRBJ2-7	TRBV4-2	ASSLLRQGSYEQY
TRBJ1-3	TRBV28	ASSLSGEPGNTIY
TRBJ1-2	TRBV5-4	ASSLGDRLYGYT
TRBJ2-2	TRBV6-6	AIGQLNTGELF
TRBJ2-7	TRBV5-6	ASSFGQY
TRBJ1-4	TRBV28	ASRWAATNEKLF
TRBJ1-5	TRBV2	ASSEATSNLLQH
TRBJ1-5	TRBV2	AKIPGAGNQPQH
TRBJ2-2	TRBV5-1	ASSDEIWELF
TRBJ1-5	TRBV7-2	ASSLGGLAGEGETQH
TRBJ2-5	TRBV12-3/TRBV12-4	ASSLWGVETQY
TRBJ2-2	TRBV12-3/TRBV12-4	ASSLDGLLGTDTGELF
TRBJ1-4	TRBV2	VNSERGAEEKLF
TRBJ1-2	TRBV19	ASNPGDDYGYT
TRBJ2-2	TRBV19	ASHGQGGGELF
TRBJ1-5	TRBV13	ASSLQAEQETQH
TRBJ1-2	TRBV19	ASKDDRAGGYT
TRBJ2-7	TRBV5-1	ASSSQGASSEQY
TRBJ1-4	TRBV28	ASSLFSGNPAKLF
TRBJ2-7	TRBV28	ASSLSPGQHSYEQY
TRBJ2-7	TRBV7-6	ASSVSSGPSYEQY
TRBJ2-5	TRBV7-8	ASSAQQGRGETQY
TRBJ1-2	TRBV29-1	SARRQANYGYT
TRBJ2-7	TRBV10-3	AISAGSTLEQY
TRBJ2-7	TRBV7-9	ASSLADGGRYEQY
TRBJ1-5	TRBV24-1	ATSDTDESNQPQH
TRBJ1-3	TRBV2	ASSVDTGNTIY